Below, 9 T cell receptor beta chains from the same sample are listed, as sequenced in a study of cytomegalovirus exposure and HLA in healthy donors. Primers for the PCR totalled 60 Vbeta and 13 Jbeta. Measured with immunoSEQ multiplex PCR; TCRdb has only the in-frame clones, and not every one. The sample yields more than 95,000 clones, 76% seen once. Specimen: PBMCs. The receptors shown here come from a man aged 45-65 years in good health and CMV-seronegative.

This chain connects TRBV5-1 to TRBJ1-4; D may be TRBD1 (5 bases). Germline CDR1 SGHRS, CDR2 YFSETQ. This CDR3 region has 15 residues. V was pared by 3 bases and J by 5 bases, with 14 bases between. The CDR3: CASSSSTRVNEKLFF. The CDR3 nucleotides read TGCGCCAGCAGCTCGTCGACCAGGGTGAATGAAAAACTGTTTTTT.

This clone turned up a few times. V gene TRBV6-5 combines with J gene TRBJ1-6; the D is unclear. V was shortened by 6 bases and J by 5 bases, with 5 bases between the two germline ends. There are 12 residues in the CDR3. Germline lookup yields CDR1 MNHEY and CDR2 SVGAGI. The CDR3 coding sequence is TGTGCCAGCAGAGACAATAATTCACCCCTCCACTTT. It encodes CASRDNNSPLHF.

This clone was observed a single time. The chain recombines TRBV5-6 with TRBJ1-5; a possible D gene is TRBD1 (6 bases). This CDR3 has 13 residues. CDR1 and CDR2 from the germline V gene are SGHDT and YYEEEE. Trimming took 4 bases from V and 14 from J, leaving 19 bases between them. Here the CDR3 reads CASSQLVGTREHF. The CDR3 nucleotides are TGTGCCAGCAGCCAGTTAGTAGGGACAAGAGAGCATTTT.

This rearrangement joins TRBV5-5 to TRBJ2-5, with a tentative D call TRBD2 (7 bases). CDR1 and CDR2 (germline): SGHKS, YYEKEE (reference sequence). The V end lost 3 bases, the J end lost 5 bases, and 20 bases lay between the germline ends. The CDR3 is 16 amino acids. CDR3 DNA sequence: TGTGCCAGCAGCTCACTGAGGGGGGGGAAAGCCGAGACCCAGTACTTC. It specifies CASSSLRGGKAETQYF.

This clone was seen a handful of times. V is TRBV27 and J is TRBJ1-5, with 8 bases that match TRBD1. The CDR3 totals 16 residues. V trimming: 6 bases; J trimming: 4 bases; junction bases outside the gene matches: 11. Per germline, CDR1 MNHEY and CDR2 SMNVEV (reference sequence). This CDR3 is CASRLRGDRNNQPQHF. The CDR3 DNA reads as TGTGCCAGCAGGCTCAGGGGGGACAGGAATAATCAGCCCCAGCATTTT.

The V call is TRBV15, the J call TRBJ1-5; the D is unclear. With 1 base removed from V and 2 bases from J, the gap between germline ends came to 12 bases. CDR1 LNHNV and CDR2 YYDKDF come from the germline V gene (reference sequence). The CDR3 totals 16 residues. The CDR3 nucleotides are TGTGCCACCAGCAGAGCGGGGTACATGGGCAATCAGCCCCAGCATTTT. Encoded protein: CATSRAGYMGNQPQHF.

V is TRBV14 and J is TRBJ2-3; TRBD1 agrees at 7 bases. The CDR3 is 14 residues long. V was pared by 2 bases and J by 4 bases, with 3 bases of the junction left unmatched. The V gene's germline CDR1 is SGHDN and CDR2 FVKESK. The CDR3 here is CASSQIGGPDTQYF. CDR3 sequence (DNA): TGTGCCAGCAGCCAAATAGGGGGCCCAGATACGCAGTATTTT.

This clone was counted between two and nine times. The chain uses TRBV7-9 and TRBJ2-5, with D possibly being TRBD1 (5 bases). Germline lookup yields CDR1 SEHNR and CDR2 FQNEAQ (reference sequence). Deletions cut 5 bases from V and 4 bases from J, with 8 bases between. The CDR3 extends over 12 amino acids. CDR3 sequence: CASSQGRETQYF. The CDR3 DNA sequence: TGTGCCAGCAGCCAGGGTAGAGAGACCCAGTACTTC.

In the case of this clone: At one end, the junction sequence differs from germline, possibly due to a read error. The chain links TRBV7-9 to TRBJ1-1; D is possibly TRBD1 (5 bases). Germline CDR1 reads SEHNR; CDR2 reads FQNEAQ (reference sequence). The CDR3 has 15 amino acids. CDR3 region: CSSSLDSGLNTEAFF. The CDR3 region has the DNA TGTTCCAGCAGCTTAGATTCAGGGCTGAACACTGAAGCTTTCTTT. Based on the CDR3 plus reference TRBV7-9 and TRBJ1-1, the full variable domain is DTGVSQNPRHKITKRGQNVTFRCDPISEHNRLYWYRQTLGQGPEFLTYFQNEAQLEKSRLLSDRFSAERPKGSFSTLEIQRTEQGDSAMYLCSSSLDSGLNTEAFFGQGTRLTVV.